This entry lists 7 T cell receptor beta chains sequenced from one sample in a study of identical twins. MiXCR, applied by TCRdb to the 5' RACE reads, yields one record per CDR3 protein. The table shows approximately 260,000 distinct CDR3 sequences, with approximately 8.3% occurring only once. These data also formed part of another study, on yellow fever vaccine responses in identical twins.

The specimen was CD8+ T cells sorted from blood. Receptors were obtained from a woman aged 18-30 years in good health.

There are a few counts of this clonotype. The chain joins TRBV6-4 to TRBJ2-1; D is undetermined. V was cut by 2 bases and J by 13 bases, with 18 bases left in between. The CDR3 consists of 14 residues. The germline gives CDR1 MRHNA, CDR2 SNTAGT. In DNA form, the CDR3 reads TGTGCCAGCAGTGACCCTACGAAGGGCGAAGGCCAGTTCTTC. It translates to CASSDPTKGEGQFF.

The CDR3 DNA follows: TGCAGTGTAGAGGCGGGAGAGGACGAGCAGTACTTC. It specifies CSVEAGEDEQYF. The V call is TRBV20-1, the J call TRBJ2-7; 7 bases match TRBD2. The CDR3 contains 12 residues. The germline CDR1 and CDR2 sequences are DFQATT and SNEGSKA (reference sequence). Trimming cost V 7 bases and J 5 bases; bases outside gene matches: 8.

The genes are TRBV11-2 and TRBJ2-5, with 7 bases identical to TRBD2. V lost 4 bases and J lost 3; bases outside the gene matches: 2. Germline CDR1 and CDR2: SGHAT and FQNNGV. The CDR3 is 13 amino acids. This CDR3 is CASSSGGKETQYF. The CDR3, as DNA: TGTGCCAGCAGCTCCGGGGGGAAAGAGACCCAGTACTTC.

The chain combines TRBV20-1 with TRBJ2-1; no reliable D call. The CDR3 length is 12 residues. CDR1 DFQATT and CDR2 SNEGSKA come from the germline V gene (reference sequence). V dropped 3 bases and J dropped 3 bases, with 6 bases sitting between them. For the CDR3, the DNA is TGCAGTGCTAGTAGAAACTACAATGAGCAGTTCTTC. Translation gives CSASRNYNEQFF.

This chain connects TRBV27 to TRBJ2-2; D uncertain. This CDR3 has 17 amino acids. V gave up 0 bases and J gave up 0 bases, with 11 bases separating them. CDR1 MNHEY and CDR2 SMNVEV come from the germline V gene (reference sequence). The CDR3 nucleotides are TGTGCCAGCAGTTTATCGATTCTCCAGGCGAACACCGGGGAGCTGTTTTTT. Its translation is CASSLSILQANTGELFF.

This clonotype was observed at least ten times. The CDR3 DNA reads as TGTGCCATCAGTGATTGGGAGACTAGCGGAGAGACCCAGTACTTC. This sequence encodes CAISDWETSGETQYF. V gene TRBV10-3 combines with J gene TRBJ2-5; TRBD2 agrees at 9 bases. V was clipped by 3 bases and J by 4 bases; unmatched bases: 6. Per the germline V gene, CDR1 is ENHRY and CDR2 is SYGVKD. The length of the CDR3 is 15 residues.

The table lists this clonotype with many counts. J is TRBJ2-2 and V is TRBV4-3; no clear D gene. CDR1 LGHNA and CDR2 YSLEER come from the germline V gene. The V end lost 0 bases, the J end lost 0 bases, and 11 bases lay between the germline ends. The CDR3 length is 17 residues. The chain's CDR3 is CASSQEVSGANTGELFF. The CDR3 DNA reads TGCGCCAGCAGCCAAGAGGTGTCAGGAGCGAACACCGGGGAGCTGTTTTTT.